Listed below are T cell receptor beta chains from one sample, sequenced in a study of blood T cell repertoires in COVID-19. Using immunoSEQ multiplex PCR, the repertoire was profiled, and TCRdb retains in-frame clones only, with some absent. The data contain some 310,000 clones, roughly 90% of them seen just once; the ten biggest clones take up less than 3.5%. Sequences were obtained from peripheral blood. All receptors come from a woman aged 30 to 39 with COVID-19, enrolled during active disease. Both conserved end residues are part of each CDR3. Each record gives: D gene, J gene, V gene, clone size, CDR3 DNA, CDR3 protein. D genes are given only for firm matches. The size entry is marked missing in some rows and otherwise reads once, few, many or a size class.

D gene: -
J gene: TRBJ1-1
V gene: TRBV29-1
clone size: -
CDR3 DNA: TGCAGCGTTCTAAAGACAGTTATGAACACTGAAGCTTTCTTT
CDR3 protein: CSVLKTVMNTEAFF

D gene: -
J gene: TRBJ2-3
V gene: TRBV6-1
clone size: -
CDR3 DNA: TGTGCCAGCAGTGACAGTTCAACGCAGTATTTT
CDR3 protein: CASSDSSTQYF

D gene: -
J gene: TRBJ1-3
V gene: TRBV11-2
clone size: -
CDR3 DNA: TGTGCCAGCAGCTCAGACCGGAGCTCTGGAAACACCATATATTTT
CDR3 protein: CASSSDRSSGNTIYF

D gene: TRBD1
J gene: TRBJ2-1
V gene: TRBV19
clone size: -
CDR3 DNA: TGTGCCAGTAGTCCCCGGGACAGGGCACCCTCCAATGAGCAGTTCTTC
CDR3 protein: CASSPRDRAPSNEQFF

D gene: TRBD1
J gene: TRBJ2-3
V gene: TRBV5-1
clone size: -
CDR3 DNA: TGCGCCAGCAGCCCGACAGGGGCGGATACGCAGTATTTT
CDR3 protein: CASSPTGADTQYF

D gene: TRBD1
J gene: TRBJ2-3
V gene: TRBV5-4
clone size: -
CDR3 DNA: TGTGCCAGCAGCTCGGGACAGGGAAAACGAGATACGCAGTATTTT
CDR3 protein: CASSSGQGKRDTQYF

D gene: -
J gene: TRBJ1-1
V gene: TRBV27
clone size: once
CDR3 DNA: TGTGCCAGCAGTTTTTCGGGGGGGCTAGGTGAAGCTTTCTTT
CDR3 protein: CASSFSGGLGEAFF

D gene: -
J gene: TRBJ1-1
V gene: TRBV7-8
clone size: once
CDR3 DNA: TGTGCCAGCAGCTTAGTGTCGGGCACTGAAGCTTTCTTT
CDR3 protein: CASSLVSGTEAFF

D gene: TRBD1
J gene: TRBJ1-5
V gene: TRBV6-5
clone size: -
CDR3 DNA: TGTGCCAGCAGTTCCACTTACAGGGGAGATCAGCCCCAGCATTTT
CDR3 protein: CASSSTYRGDQPQHF

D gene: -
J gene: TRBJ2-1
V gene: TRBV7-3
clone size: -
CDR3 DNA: TGTGCCAGCAGCTTAACGAGGAGTGAGGGCAATGAGCAGTTCTTC
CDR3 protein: CASSLTRSEGNEQFF

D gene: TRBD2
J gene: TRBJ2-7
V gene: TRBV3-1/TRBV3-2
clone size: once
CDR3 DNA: TGTGCCAGCAGCCAGGGTGGCGGGAGACGGGACGAGCAGTACTTC
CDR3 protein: CASSQGGGRRDEQYF

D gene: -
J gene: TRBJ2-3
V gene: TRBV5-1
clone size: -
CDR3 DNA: TGCGCCAGCAGCCCTAGAAGGATTAGCACAGATACGCAGTATTTT
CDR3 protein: CASSPRRISTDTQYF

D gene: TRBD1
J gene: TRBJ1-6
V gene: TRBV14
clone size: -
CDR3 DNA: TGTGCCAGCAGCCAAGATACAGGGGGCTACTCACCCCTCCACTTT
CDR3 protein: CASSQDTGGYSPLHF

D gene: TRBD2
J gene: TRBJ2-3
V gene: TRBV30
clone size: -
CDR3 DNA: TGTGCCTGGGACCTTGGACTAGCGGGAGTACTCACAGATACGCAGTATTTT
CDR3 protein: CAWDLGLAGVLTDTQYF

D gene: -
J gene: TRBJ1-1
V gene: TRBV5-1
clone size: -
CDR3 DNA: TGCGCCAGCAGCTTAGGACGGGGAATAGTAACTGAAGCTTTCTTT
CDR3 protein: CASSLGRGIVTEAFF

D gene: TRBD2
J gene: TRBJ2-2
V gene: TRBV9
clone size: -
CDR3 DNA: TGTGCCAGCAGCGGCGGGAGGGGGAAAATCGGGGAGCTGTTTTTT
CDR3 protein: CASSGGRGKIGELFF

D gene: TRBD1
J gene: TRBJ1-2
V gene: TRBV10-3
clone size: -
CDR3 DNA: TGTGCCATTCAGACAGGGGGCTATGGCTACACCTTC
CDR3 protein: CAIQTGGYGYTF

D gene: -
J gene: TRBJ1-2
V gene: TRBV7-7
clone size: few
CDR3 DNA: TGTGCCAGCAGCTTATCATATGGCTACACCTTC
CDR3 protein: CASSLSYGYTF

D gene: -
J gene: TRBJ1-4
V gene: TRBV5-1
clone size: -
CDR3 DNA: TGCGCCAGCAGAACGGGGGGTTCCAATGAAAAACTGTTTTTT
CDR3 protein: CASRTGGSNEKLFF

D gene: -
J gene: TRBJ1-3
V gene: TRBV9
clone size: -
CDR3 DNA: TGTGCCAGCAGCCCCTCCGGAGTTTACACCATATATTTT
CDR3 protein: CASSPSGVYTIYF

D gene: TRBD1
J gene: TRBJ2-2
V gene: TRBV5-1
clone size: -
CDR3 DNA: TGCGCCAGCAGCTTGGCCGACAGGGGGAACACCGGGGAGCTGTTTTTT
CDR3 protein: CASSLADRGNTGELFF

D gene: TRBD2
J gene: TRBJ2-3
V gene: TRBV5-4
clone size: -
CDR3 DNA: TGTGCCAGCAAGCGGACTAGCGGAAGCACAGATACGCAGTATTTT
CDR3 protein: CASKRTSGSTDTQYF

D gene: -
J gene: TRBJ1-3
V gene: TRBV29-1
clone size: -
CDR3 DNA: TGCAACAGGCCGGGTGGGCAGAGAAACACCATATATTTT
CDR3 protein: CNRPGGQRNTIYF

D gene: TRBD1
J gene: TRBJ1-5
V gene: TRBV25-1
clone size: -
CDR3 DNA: TGTGCCAGCAGTGCCAACCGGGACAGCTATAGCAATCAGCCCCAGCATTTT
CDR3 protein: CASSANRDSYSNQPQHF

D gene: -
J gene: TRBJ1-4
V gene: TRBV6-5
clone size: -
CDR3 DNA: TGTGCCAGCAGCCGCGAACAGGGTAATGAAAAACTGTTTTTT
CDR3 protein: CASSREQGNEKLFF

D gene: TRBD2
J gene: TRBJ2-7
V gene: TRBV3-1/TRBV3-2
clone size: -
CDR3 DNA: TGTGCCAGCAGCCAAGAGGGGACTACAAATTCCTACGAGCAGTACTTC
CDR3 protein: CASSQEGTTNSYEQYF

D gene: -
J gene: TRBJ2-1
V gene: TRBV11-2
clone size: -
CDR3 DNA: TGTGCCAGCAGCTTAGTGGCAGATTCCTACAATGAGCAGTTCTTC
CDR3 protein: CASSLVADSYNEQFF

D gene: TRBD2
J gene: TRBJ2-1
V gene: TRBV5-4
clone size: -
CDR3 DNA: TGTGCCAGCAGCCCAGGACTAGCGGGAGGAATGTACAATGAGCAGTTCTTC
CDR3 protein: CASSPGLAGGMYNEQFF

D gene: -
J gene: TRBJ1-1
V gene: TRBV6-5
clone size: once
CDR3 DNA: TGTGCCAGCGGACTGGCCACTGAAGCTTTCTTT
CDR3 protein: CASGLATEAFF

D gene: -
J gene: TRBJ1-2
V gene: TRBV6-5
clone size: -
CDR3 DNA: TGTGCCAGCACCGAAGGCCCAGGGAATGGCTACACCTTC
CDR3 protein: CASTEGPGNGYTF

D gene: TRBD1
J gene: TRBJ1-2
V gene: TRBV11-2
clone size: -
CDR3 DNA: TGTGCCAGCAGCCCCGGGACAGGGGGAGATGGCTACACCTTC
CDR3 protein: CASSPGTGGDGYTF

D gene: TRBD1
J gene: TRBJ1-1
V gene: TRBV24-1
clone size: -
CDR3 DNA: TGTGCCACCCGACAGGGATGGTCCACTGAAGCTTTCTTT
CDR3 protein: CATRQGWSTEAFF

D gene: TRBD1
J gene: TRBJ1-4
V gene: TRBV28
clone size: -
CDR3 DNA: TGTGCCAGCAGTCTCGCCGGGACAGGGGAAGAAAAACTGTTTTTT
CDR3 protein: CASSLAGTGEEKLFF

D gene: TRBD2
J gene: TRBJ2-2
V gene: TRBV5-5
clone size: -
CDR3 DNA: TGTGCCAGCAGCTGGGGAGGGAGCACCGGGGAGCTGTTTTTT
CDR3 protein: CASSWGGSTGELFF

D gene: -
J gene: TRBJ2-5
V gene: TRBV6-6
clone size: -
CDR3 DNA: TGTGCCAGCAGTACTAGTGGCCAAGAGACCCAGTACTTC
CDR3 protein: CASSTSGQETQYF

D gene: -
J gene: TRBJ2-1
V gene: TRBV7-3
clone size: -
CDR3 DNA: TGTGCCAGCAGCTTCAGTGGCCTCAATGAGCAGTTCTTC
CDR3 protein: CASSFSGLNEQFF

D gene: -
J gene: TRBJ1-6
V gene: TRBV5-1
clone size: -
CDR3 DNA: TGCGCCAGCAGCTTGGACGACAGTTATAATTCACCCCTCCACTTT
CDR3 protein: CASSLDDSYNSPLHF